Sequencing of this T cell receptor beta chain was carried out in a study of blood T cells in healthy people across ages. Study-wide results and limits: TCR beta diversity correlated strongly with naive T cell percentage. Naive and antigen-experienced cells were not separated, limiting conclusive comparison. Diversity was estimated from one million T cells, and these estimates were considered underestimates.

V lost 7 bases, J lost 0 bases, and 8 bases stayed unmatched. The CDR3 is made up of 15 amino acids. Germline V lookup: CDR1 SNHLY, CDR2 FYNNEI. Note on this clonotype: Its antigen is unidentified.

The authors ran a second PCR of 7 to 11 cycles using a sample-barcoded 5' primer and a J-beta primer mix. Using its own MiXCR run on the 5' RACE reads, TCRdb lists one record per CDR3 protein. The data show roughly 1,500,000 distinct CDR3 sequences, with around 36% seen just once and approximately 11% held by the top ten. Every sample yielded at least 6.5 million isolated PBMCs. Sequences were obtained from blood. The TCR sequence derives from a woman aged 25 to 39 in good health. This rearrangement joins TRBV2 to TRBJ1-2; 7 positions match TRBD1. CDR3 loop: CASTSGTVANYGYTF. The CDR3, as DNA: TGTGCCAGCACCTCCGGGACAGTGGCTAACTATGGCTACACCTTC. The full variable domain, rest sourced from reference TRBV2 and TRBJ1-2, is EPEVTQTPSHQVTQMGQEVILRCVPISNHLYFYWYRQILGQKVEFLVSFYNNEISEKSEIFDDQFSVERPDGSNFTLKIRSTKLEDSAMYFCASTSGTVANYGYTFGSGTRLTVV.